This T cell receptor (beta chain) was sequenced for a study of T-cell reconstitution after alpha-beta-depleted transplantation in children. Findings and limits, study-wide: T-cell counts and diversity at one year following transplant were attributed mainly to newly produced T cells.

The table lists this clonotype with a few counts. The target antigen is unknown. Germline V gene lookup returns CDR1 DFQATT and CDR2 SNEGSKA (reference sequence). There are 16 residues in the CDR3. The J segment lost 0 bases and the V segment lost 1 base, leaving 6 bases of the junction unmatched. Unique molecular identifiers were incorporated when the TCRbeta library was constructed. TCRdb reprocessed the PCR reads via MiXCR and lists one record per CDR3 protein. This sample has about 640,000 distinct CDR3 sequences; 13% occur once, and the top ten carry 2% to 2.5%. The J gene is TRBJ2-1, the V gene TRBV20-1, with TRBD2 matching over 7 bases. The sequenced sample was PBMCs, mostly from graft donor cells, obtained 360 days after TCRalphabeta/CD19-depleted stem cell transplant. This TCR was recovered from a male patient under 18 who had a stem cell transplant for acute myeloid leukemia, so the T cells may come from the graft donor. CDR3 sequence (DNA): TGCAGTGCTAGAGGGGGAGCGGGGAACTCCTACAATGAGCAGTTCTTC. Protein product: CSARGGAGNSYNEQFF.